This TCR beta chain stems from a study of shared clonotypes between healthy human individuals. V lost 4 bases and J 8 bases, leaving 14 bases between the germline ends. In germline, CDR1 is KGHSH, CDR2 LQKENI. The CDR3 is 13 amino acids. Method: immunoSEQ multiplex PCR; TCRdb's copy keeps in-frame clones and lacks some. The sample includes about 1 million clones, 70% to 80% of them seen just once. This receptor was taken from a man between 18 and 35 years old in good health. The chain combines TRBV18 with TRBJ1-2; D ambiguous. Source material: memory CD4+ T cells sorted from blood. Regarding subset: CD45RA-negative fraction. The DNA of the CDR3 is TGTGCCAGCTCACTCTTAAGGGAGGAGGGCTACACCTTC. This sequence encodes CASSLLREEGYTF.